The next 5 T cell receptor beta chains were all read from a single sample in a study of blood T cell repertoires in COVID-19. This table comes from immunoSEQ multiplex PCR, and its TCRdb copy is limited to in-frame clones, with some not included. The sample records approximately 530,000 clones, approximately 88% being singletons. The sequencing sample was made of peripheral blood. The receptors here all came from a woman between 45 and 60 years old with COVID-19, enrolled during active disease.

This clone was counted between two and nine times. The chain has TRBV5-4 and TRBJ1-1; 7 bases are shared with TRBD1. CDR1 is SGHNT and CDR2 is YYREEE in the germline V gene (reference sequence). Trimming took 3 bases from V and 4 from J; bases not matched to a gene: 9. The CDR3 extends over 15 amino acids. DNA for the CDR3: TGTGCCAGCAGCTACGACAGGGTATCGAGCACTGAAGCTTTCTTT. This encodes CASSYDRVSSTEAFF.

The chain combines TRBV3-1 (or the pseudogene TRBV3-2) with TRBJ2-5, with D uncertain. The CDR3 runs to 14 residues. Germline-derived CDR1 and CDR2 are LGHDT and YNNKEL (reference sequence). Trimming removed 0 bases at V and 5 bases at J, with 10 bases between. CDR3 in DNA: TGTGCCAGCAGCCAAGATTCCCCACGGGAGACCCAGTACTTC. This translates into CASSQDSPRETQYF.

In the case of this clone: Relative to the germline gene, one junction end is altered; a read error may explain this. The gene calls are TRBV7-3 and TRBJ2-3; unclear D gene. This CDR3 is 15 amino acids long. The germline V gene encodes CDR1 SGHTA and CDR2 FQGTGA. This chain's CDR3 is CASNLSGLSTDTQYF. The CDR3 DNA reads as TGTGCCAGCAACTTAAGTGGGCTGAGCACAGATACGCAGTATTTT.

The V gene is TRBV7-6, the J gene TRBJ1-1; a weak D match, TRBD1 (5 bases). Per the germline V gene, CDR1 is SGHVS and CDR2 is FNYEAQ. Trimming took off 0 bases at V and 7 bases at J, with 12 bases between the two ends. This CDR3 has 14 amino acids. The CDR3 region is CASSLAVGGGEAFF. CDR3 DNA: TGTGCCAGCAGCTTAGCGGTGGGGGGAGGTGAAGCTTTCTTT.

The V call is TRBV5-1, the J call TRBJ2-3, with TRBD2 matching over 10 bases. Trimming took 0 bases from V and 2 from J; bases not matched to a gene: 6. CDR1 and CDR2 from the germline V gene are SGHRS and YFSETQ. The CDR3 sequence is 17 residues long. CDR3 nucleotides: TGCGCCAGCAGCTTGGTAGCGGGGGGTTACAACACAGATACGCAGTATTTT. It codes for CASSLVAGGYNTDTQYF.